Below, 10 T cell receptor beta chains from the same sample are listed, as sequenced in a study of OX40 agonist ivuxolimab in advanced cancers. Generated by immunoSEQ multiplex PCR, the TCRdb table keeps only in-frame clones and is missing some. This repertoire shows fewer than 80,000 clones, 75% to 90% found once; its top ten account for 4%. The sample consisted of CD4+ or CD8+ T cells sorted from blood, taken in a trial of the OX40 agonist ivuxolimab. Receptors originate from an adult with an advanced solid tumor such as melanoma, head and neck, liver or kidney cancer.

The V call is TRBV6-6, the J call TRBJ2-7; D gene unclear. Trimming took 2 bases from V and 2 from J, leaving 10 bases between them. The CDR3 covers 14 residues. The germline gives CDR1 MNHNY, CDR2 SVGAGI (reference sequence). CDR3 protein: CASSYLRKAYEQYF. CDR3 in DNA: TGTGCCAGCAGTTACCTTAGGAAGGCCTACGAGCAGTACTTC.

This sequence joins TRBV11-3 and TRBJ2-1; D gene uncertain. The CDR3 totals 13 residues. The ends were cut back, 1 base at V and 2 bases at J, with 3 bases in the middle. Germline lookup yields CDR1 SGHNT and CDR2 YENEEA. CDR3: CASSLGPYNEQFF. As DNA, the CDR3 is TGTGCCAGCAGCTTAGGGCCCTACAATGAGCAGTTCTTC.

This rearrangement joins TRBV13 to TRBJ2-1, with 9 positions matching TRBD2. This CDR3 has 15 residues. The trim removed 4 bases at V and 9 bases at J, leaving 10 bases unmatched. CDR1 is PRHDT and CDR2 is FYEKMQ in the germline V gene (reference sequence). The CDR3 nucleotides are TGTGCCAGCAGCTCTCCCCGGACTAGCGAGACTGAGCAGTTCTTC. It encodes CASSSPRTSETEQFF. Filled out from reference TRBV13 and TRBJ2-1, the complete variable domain reads AAGVIQSPRHLIKEKRETATLKCYPIPRHDTVYWYQQGPGQDPQFLISFYEKMQSDKGSIPDRFSAQQFSDYHSELNMSSLELGDSALYFCASSSPRTSETEQFFGPGTRLTVL.

The chain employs TRBV19 and TRBJ2-2; D uncertain. V was shortened by 3 bases and J by 6 bases, with 5 bases between the two germline ends. The CDR3 has 12 amino acids. Germline lookup yields CDR1 LNHDA and CDR2 SQIVND (reference sequence). CDR3 bases: TGTGCCAGTAGTATTTATTCCGGGGAGCTGTTTTTT. Its protein is CASSIYSGELFF.

CDR3 coding DNA: TGTGCCAGCAGCCCCCGGACTGCCTCAGATACGCAGTATTTT. It codes for CASSPRTASDTQYF. The chain combines TRBV11-3 with TRBJ2-3, with a tentative D call TRBD2 (5 bases). CDR1 is SGHNT, CDR2 YENEEA, per germline. V lost 5 bases, J lost 4 bases, and 13 bases lay in between. CDR3 size: 14 residues. Combining the CDR3 with reference TRBV11-3 and TRBJ2-3 gives the whole variable domain EAGVVQSPRYKIIEKKQPVAFWCNPISGHNTLYWYLQNLGQGPELLIRYENEEAVDDSQLPKDRFSAERLKGVDSTLKIQPAELGDSAVYLCASSPRTASDTQYFGPGTRLTVL.

This clone has just one count. V and J are TRBV5-1 and TRBJ2-3; 9 nucleotides align to TRBD1. V lost 5 bases to trimming and J lost 3 bases; unmatched junction nucleotides: 13. This CDR3 is 17 amino acids long. CDR1 and CDR2 from the germline V gene are SGHRS and YFSETQ. In DNA, the CDR3 is TGCGCCAGCAGTTTCTCGACCGGGACAGGGTTGACAGATACGCAGTATTTT. Residues: CASSFSTGTGLTDTQYF.

The chain links TRBV5-1 to TRBJ2-7; 14 nucleotides match TRBD2. Germline CDR1 reads SGHRS; CDR2 reads YFSETQ. The CDR3 runs 15 residues. The junction had 1 base not matched to a gene; V was cut back by 0 bases and J by 5 bases. CDR3 sequence reads: CASSLEGLAGDEQYF. DNA of the CDR3: TGCGCCAGCAGCTTGGAGGGACTAGCGGGGGACGAGCAGTACTTC.

This clone was detected only a few times. The gene calls are TRBV7-3 and TRBJ2-1; TRBD2 matches at 13 bases. J gave up 9 bases and V 5 bases, and 10 bases lay outside the gene matches. Looked up from germline, CDR1 is SGHTA and CDR2 is FQGTGA. The CDR3 sequence is 16 residues long. Written as DNA, the CDR3 is TGTGCCAGCAGCCCAGGACTAGCGGGAGCATTGGGTGAGCAGTTCTTC. Protein product: CASSPGLAGALGEQFF. The variable domain in full, completed from reference TRBV7-3 and TRBJ2-1, reads GAGVSQTPSNKVTEKGKYVELRCDPISGHTALYWYRQSLGQGPEFLIYFQGTGAADDSGLPNDRFFAVRPEGSVSTLKIQRTERGDSAVYLCASSPGLAGALGEQFFGPGTRLTVL.

V is TRBV11-3 and J is TRBJ1-1, with a weak D call TRBD1 (5 bases). From germline, CDR1 is SGHNT and CDR2 YENEEA. The CDR3 extends over 13 amino acids. The V end lost 3 bases, the J end lost 7 bases, and 12 bases lay between the germline ends. CDR3 region: CASSFIGGGEAFF. The CDR3 DNA is TGTGCCAGCAGCTTTATCGGGGGAGGTGAAGCTTTCTTT.

This clone is a singleton in its sample. CDR3 in amino acids: CASSRKTSGGALDIQYF. The CDR3 nucleotides read TGCGCCAGCAGCCGCAAGACTAGCGGGGGGGCCTTGGACATTCAGTACTTC. The gene calls are TRBV4-1 and TRBJ2-4, with 14 bases identical to TRBD2. V lost 4 bases and J lost 8; bases outside the gene matches: 10. The length of the CDR3 is 17 residues. The V gene's germline CDR1 is MGHRA and CDR2 YSYEKL.